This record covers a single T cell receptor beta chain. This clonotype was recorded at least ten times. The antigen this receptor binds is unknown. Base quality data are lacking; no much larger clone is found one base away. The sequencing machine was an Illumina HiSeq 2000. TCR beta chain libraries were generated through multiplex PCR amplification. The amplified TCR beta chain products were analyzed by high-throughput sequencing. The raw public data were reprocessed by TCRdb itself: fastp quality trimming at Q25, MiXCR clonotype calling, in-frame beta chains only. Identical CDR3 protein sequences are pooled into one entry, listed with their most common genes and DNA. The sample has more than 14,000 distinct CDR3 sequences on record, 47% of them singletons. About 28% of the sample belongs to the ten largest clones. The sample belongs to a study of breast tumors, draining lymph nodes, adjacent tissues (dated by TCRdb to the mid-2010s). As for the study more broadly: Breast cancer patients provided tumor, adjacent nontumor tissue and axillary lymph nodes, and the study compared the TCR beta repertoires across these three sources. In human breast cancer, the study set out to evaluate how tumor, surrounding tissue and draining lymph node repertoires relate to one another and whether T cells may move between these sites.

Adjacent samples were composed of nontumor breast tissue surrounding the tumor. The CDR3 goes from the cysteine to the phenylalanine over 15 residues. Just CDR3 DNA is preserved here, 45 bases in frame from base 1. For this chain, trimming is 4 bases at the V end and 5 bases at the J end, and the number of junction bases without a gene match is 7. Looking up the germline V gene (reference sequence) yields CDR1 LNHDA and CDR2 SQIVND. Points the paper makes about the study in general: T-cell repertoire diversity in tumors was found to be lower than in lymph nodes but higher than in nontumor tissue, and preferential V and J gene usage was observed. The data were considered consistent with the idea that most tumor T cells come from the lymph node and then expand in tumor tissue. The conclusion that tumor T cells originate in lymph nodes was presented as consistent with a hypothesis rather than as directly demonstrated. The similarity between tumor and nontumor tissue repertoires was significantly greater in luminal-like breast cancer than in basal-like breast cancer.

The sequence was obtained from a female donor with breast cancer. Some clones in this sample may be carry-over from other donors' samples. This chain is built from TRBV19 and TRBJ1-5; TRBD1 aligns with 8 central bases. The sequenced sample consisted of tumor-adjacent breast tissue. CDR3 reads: CASSTDGQGDQPQHF. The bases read TGTGCCAGTAGTACCGATGGACAGGGTGATCAGCCCCAGCATTTT.